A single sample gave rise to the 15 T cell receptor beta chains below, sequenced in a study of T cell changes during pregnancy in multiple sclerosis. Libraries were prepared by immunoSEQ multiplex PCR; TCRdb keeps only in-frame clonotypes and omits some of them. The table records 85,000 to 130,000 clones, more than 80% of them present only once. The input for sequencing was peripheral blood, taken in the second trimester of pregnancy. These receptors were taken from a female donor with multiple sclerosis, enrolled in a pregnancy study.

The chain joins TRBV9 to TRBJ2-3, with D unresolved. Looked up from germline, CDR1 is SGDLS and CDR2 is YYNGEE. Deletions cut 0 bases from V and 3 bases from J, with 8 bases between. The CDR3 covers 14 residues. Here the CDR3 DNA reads TGTGCCAGCAGCGTAGCCCCGGGTACAGATACGCAGTATTTT. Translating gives CASSVAPGTDTQYF.

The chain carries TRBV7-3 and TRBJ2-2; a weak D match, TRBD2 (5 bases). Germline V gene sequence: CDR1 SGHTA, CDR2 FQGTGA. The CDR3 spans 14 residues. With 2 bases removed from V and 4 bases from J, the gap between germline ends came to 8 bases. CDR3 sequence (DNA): TGTGCCAGCAGCTTAGAGGGCCCCACCGGGGAGCTGTTTTTT. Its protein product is CASSLEGPTGELFF.

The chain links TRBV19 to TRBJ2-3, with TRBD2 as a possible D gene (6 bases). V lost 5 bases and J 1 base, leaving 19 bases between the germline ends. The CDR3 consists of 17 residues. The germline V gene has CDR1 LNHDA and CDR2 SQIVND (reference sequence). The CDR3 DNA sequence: TGTGCCAGTAGTCCCCCGCGGGGCGGAGTTGGCACAGATACGCAGTATTTT. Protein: CASSPPRGGVGTDTQYF.

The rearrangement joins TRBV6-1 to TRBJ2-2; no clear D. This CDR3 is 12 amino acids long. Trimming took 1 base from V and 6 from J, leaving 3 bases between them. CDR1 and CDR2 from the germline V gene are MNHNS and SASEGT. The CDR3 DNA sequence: TGTGCCAGCAGTGAAGTCGCCGGGGAGCTGTTTTTT. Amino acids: CASSEVAGELFF.

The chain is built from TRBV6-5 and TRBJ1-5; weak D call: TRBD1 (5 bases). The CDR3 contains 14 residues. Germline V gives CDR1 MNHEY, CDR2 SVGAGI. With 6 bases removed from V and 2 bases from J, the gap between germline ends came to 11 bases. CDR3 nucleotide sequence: TGTGCCAGCAGCCCAGGGTTTGGCAATCAGCCCCAGCATTTT. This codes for CASSPGFGNQPQHF.

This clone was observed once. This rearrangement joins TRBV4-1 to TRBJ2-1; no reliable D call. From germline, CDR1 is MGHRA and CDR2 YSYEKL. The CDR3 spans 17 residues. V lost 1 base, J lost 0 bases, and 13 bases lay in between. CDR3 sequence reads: CASSQGLAPSSYNEQFF. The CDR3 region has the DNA TGCGCCAGCAGCCAAGGTTTAGCTCCGAGCTCCTACAATGAGCAGTTCTTC.

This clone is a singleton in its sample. For the CDR3, the DNA is TGTGCCAGCTCCCCGGGGTCGGGCTCAGGTACCGAGCAGTACTTC. It encodes CASSPGSGSGTEQYF. This rearrangement joins TRBV18 to TRBJ2-7, with D tentatively TRBD2 (5 bases). CDR3 length: 15 residues. From germline, CDR1 is KGHSH and CDR2 LQKENI. Between the trimmed V and J ends, which lost 6 bases and 6 bases, there was a span of 21 bases.

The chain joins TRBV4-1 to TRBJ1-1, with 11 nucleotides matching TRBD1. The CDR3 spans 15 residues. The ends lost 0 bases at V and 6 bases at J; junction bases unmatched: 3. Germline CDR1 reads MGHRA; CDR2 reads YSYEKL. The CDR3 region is CASSQEGTGGSEAFF. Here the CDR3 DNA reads TGCGCCAGCAGCCAAGAGGGGACAGGGGGTTCTGAAGCTTTCTTT.

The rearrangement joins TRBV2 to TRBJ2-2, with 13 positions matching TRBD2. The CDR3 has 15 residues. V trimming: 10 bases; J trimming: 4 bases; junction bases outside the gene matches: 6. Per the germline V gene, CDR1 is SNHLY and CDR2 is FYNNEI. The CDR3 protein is CAIVGLAGVTGELFF. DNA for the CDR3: TGTGCCATCGTTGGACTAGCGGGAGTCACCGGGGAGCTGTTTTTT.

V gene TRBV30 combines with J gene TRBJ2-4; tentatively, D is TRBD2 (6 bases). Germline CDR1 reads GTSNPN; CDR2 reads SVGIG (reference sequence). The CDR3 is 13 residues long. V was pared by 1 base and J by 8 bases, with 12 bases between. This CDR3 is CAWSGGEWDIQYF. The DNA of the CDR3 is TGTGCCTGGAGTGGGGGGGAGTGGGACATTCAGTACTTC.

The CDR3 reads CASSLGTGGELFF. CDR3 DNA sequence: TGTGCCAGCAGTCTCGGGACGGGAGGGGAACTGTTTTTT. The chain joins TRBV6-6 to TRBJ1-4, with D perhaps matching TRBD1 (5 bases). V gave up 5 bases and J gave up 12 bases, with 16 bases separating them. The germline V gene has CDR1 MNHNY and CDR2 SVGAGI (reference sequence). The CDR3 spans 13 residues.

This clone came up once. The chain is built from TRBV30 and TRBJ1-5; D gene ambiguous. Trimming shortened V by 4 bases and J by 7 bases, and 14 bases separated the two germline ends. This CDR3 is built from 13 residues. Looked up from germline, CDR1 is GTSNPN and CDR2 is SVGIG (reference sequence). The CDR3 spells CAWTQKEGQPQHF. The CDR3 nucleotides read TGTGCCTGGACTCAAAAGGAGGGACAGCCCCAGCATTTT.

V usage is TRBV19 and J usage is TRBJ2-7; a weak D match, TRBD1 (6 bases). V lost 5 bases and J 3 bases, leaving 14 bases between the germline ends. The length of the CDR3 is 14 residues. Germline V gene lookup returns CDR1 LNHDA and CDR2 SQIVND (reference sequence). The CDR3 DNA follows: TGTGCCAGTAGTGGACAGCGTGGTGTCTACGAGCAGTACTTC. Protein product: CASSGQRGVYEQYF.

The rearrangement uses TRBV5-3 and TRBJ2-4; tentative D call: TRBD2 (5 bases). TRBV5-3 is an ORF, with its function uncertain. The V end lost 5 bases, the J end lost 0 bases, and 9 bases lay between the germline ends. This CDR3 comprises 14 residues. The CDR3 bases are TGTGCCAGAAGTGGGAGCGGAGCCAAAAACATTCAGTACTTC. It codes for CARSGSGAKNIQYF.

The chain's CDR3 is CASSKRCRREVQETQYF. CDR3 sequence (DNA): TGTGCCAGCAGCAAAAGATGCAGAAGGGAGGTCCAAGAGACCCAGTACTTC. This rearrangement joins TRBV21-1 to TRBJ2-5; TRBD2, the D gene given by the table, was not confirmed from the DNA. TRBV21-1 is tagged as a pseudogene. CDR3 length: 17 amino acids.